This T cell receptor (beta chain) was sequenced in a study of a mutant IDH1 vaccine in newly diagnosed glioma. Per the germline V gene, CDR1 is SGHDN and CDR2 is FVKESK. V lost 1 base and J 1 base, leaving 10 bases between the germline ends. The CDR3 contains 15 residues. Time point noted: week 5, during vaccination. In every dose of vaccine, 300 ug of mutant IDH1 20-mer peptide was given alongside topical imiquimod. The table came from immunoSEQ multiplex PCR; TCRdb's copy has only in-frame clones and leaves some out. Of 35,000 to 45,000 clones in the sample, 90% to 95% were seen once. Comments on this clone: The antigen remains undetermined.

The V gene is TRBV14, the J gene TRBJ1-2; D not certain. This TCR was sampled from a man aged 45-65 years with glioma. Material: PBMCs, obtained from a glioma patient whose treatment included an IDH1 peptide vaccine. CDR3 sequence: CASSQAVRSNYGYTF. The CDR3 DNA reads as TGTGCCAGCAGCCAAGCCGTACGGAGTAACTATGGCTACACCTTC.